The entry below gives a single TCR beta chain sequence along with its context. Antigen unknown. A much larger clone lies one base from this, so it may be a read error. The CDR3 carries no conserved terminal phenylalanine or tryptophan, so it likely arises from a read error. This sample was taken from a study of breast tumors, draining lymph nodes, adjacent tissues. Broader study findings: Tumor repertoires ranked between lymph nodes and nontumor tissue in diversity, with V and J gene preferences. Tumor T cell lymph node origin was a supported hypothesis, not proven.

Breast cancer patients provided tissue from their axillary draining lymph nodes. CDR3 length equals 13 residues. Germline loops: CDR1 MNHEY, CDR2 SVGEGT. Deletions cut 2 bases from V and 0 bases from J, with 4 bases between. Each CDR3 protein is one row after TCRdb ran MiXCR on the multiplex PCR reads. The table lists more than 250,000 distinct CDR3 sequences, around 30% of them singletons. This TCR was recovered from a female donor with breast cancer. Some clones in this sample may be carry-over from other donors' samples. Sequencing was performed on axillary lymph node tissue. The chain is built from TRBV6-2 or TRBV6-3 and TRBJ2-5; D is ambiguous. The CDR3 loop is CASSYAYQETQYC. For the CDR3, the DNA is TGTGCCAGCAGTTACGCGTACCAAGAGACCCAGTACTGC.